Given below is one T cell receptor (beta chain) in context. The sample belongs to a study of blood T cells in healthy people across ages. Donors each provided about 10 milliliters of peripheral blood. A sample-barcoded 5' primer and a J-beta primer mix were used in a second PCR of about 7 to 11 cycles. From the 5' RACE reads, TCRdb called clonotypes with MiXCR, one entry per CDR3 protein. The data show approximately 1,700,000 distinct CDR3 sequences, roughly two fifths seen once. The sample comprised blood. This receptor was identified in a human donor in good health.

The CDR3 loop reads CAISESGGQDEQYF. CDR3 nucleotide sequence: TGTGCCATCAGTGAGTCAGGGGGTCAGGACGAGCAGTACTTC. The chain is built from TRBV10-3 and TRBJ2-5, with a weak D call TRBD1 (6 bases). With the DNA end fitting TRBJ2-7 better, the J assignment may be wrong. The germline gives CDR1 ENHRY, CDR2 SYGVKD. The CDR3 consists of 14 residues.